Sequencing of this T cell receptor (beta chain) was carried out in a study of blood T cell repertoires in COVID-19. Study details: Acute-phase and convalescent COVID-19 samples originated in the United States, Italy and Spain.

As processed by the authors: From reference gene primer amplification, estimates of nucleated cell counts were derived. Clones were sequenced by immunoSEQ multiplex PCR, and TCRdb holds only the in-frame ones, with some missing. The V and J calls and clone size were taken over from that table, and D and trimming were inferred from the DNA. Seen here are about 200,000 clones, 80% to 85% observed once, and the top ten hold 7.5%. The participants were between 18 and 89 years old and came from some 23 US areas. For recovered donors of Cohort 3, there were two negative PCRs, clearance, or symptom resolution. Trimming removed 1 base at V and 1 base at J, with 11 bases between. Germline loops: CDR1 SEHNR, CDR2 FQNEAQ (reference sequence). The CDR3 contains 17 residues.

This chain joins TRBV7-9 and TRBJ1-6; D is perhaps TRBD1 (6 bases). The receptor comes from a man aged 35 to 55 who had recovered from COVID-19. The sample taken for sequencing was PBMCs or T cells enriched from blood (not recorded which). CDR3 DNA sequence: TGTGCCAGCAGCTTAGGTACCACAGGGTCCTATAATTCACCCCTCCACTTT. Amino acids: CASSLGTTGSYNSPLHF.